The 24 T cell receptor beta chains in this list originate from one sample, sequenced in a study of T cell changes during pregnancy in multiple sclerosis. Here immunoSEQ multiplex PCR was the method, and the copy in TCRdb shows in-frame clones only, minus some. This sample has about 45,000 clones; about 89% occur once, and the top ten carry around 0.63%. The specimen comprised CD4+ T cells from peripheral blood mononuclear cells, sampled in the first trimester of pregnancy. The receptors derive from a female donor with multiple sclerosis, enrolled in a pregnancy study.

The chain couples TRBV5-1 to TRBJ1-1, with 8 bases matching TRBD1. CDR1 and CDR2 from the germline V gene are SGHRS and YFSETQ. V gave up 0 bases and J gave up 7 bases; unmatched junction bases: 8. The CDR3 spans 15 residues. The CDR3 is CASSLAGQGAGEAFF. CDR3 coding DNA: TGCGCCAGCAGCTTGGCCGGGCAGGGGGCAGGTGAAGCTTTCTTT.

The V call is TRBV9, the J call TRBJ2-1; no clear D. The germline V and J ends were trimmed by 0 bases and 4 bases, with 11 bases remaining between them. The CDR3 length is 15 residues. CDR1 and CDR2 from the germline V gene are SGDLS and YYNGEE. The CDR3 loop reads CASSVEQHYYNEQFF. The CDR3 nucleotides are TGTGCCAGCAGCGTAGAACAACATTATTACAATGAGCAGTTCTTC.

This chain connects TRBV4-1 to TRBJ1-5, with D perhaps TRBD1 (5 bases). Germline V gene data show CDR1 as MGHRA and CDR2 as YSYEKL. Between the trimmed V and J ends, which lost 2 bases and 6 bases, there was a span of 11 bases. The CDR3 contains 14 residues. CDR3 residues: CASSQPSTGQPQHF. The CDR3 DNA is TGCGCCAGCAGCCAACCCTCCACAGGTCAGCCCCAGCATTTT.

The CDR3 protein is CASRSYGDTQYF. The CDR3 DNA follows: TGTGCAAGTCGCTCATACGGGGATACGCAGTATTTT. V gene TRBV12-2 combines with J gene TRBJ2-3; the table's D call, TRBD2, was not checked against the DNA. TRBV12-2 is a recognized pseudogene. The CDR3 totals 12 residues.

The chain couples TRBV10-2 to TRBJ1-5; unclear D gene. V was cut by 6 bases and J by 5 bases, with 14 bases left in between. This CDR3 has 14 residues. CDR1 WSHSY and CDR2 SAAADI come from the germline V gene. The CDR3 coding sequence is TGCGCCAGCAGGGATGCAGGAAATTATCAGCCCCAGCATTTT. As protein: CASRDAGNYQPQHF.

The genes are TRBV5-4 and TRBJ2-5; 8 nucleotides line up with TRBD1. The germline CDR1 and CDR2 sequences are SGHNT and YYREEE (reference sequence). Unmatched junction bases numbered 6, after V lost 1 base and J lost 1 base. The CDR3 consists of 16 residues. DNA of the CDR3: TGTGCCAGCAGCTTGTCACGGGGGACAGGCCAAGAGACCCAGTACTTC. Protein: CASSLSRGTGQETQYF.

The gene calls are TRBV4-3 and TRBJ2-3; TRBD1 agrees at 8 bases. Trimming took 5 bases from V and 3 from J; bases not matched to a gene: 7. Germline-derived CDR1 and CDR2 are LGHNA and YSLEER. The CDR3 sequence is 15 residues long. The CDR3 loop reads CASSFRGQGTDTQYF. The CDR3 nucleotides read TGCGCCAGCAGCTTCAGGGGGCAGGGGACAGATACGCAGTATTTT.

This clone occurred once. Here the CDR3 DNA reads TGTGCCTGGACCCCGATTGGACTAGCGGGACAAAACCAGCCCTCCTACGAGCAGTACTTC. Its protein is CAWTPIGLAGQNQPSYEQYF. V and J are TRBV30 and TRBJ2-7; the match to TRBD2 covers 12 bases. Unmatched junction bases numbered 19, after V lost 4 bases and J lost 0 bases. CDR3 size: 20 residues. Germline V gives CDR1 GTSNPN, CDR2 SVGIG (reference sequence).

The CDR3, as DNA: TGTGCCAGCAGCCCCATGGACAGAACAGATACGCAGTATTTT. It yields the protein CASSPMDRTDTQYF. V usage is TRBV9 and J usage is TRBJ2-3; the D gene is possibly TRBD1 (6 bases). In germline, CDR1 is SGDLS, CDR2 YYNGEE. The CDR3 consists of 14 residues. V was cut by 4 bases and J by 3 bases, with 12 bases left in between.

For the CDR3, the DNA is TGTGCCAGCAGCTCTACCCAAGGCGGGAACCTGAGGGCAGATACGCAGTATTTT. Amino acids: CASSSTQGGNLRADTQYF. The rearrangement links TRBV11-2 to TRBJ2-3; tentative D call: TRBD2 (6 bases). This CDR3 is 18 amino acids long. Germline V gene lookup returns CDR1 SGHAT and CDR2 FQNNGV. V lost 4 bases, J lost 4 bases, and 24 bases lay in between.

The chain carries TRBV6-5 and TRBJ1-2, with TRBD1 matching over 11 bases. V lost 4 bases, J lost 7 bases, and 5 bases stayed unmatched. The CDR3 contains 14 residues. Germline-derived CDR1 and CDR2 are MNHEY and SVGAGI. CDR3 nucleotide sequence: TGTGCCAGCAGTTTGGACAGGGGGCTCGGTGGCTACACCTTC. This gives the protein CASSLDRGLGGYTF.

V is TRBV5-6 and J is TRBJ2-1, with unresolved D. This CDR3 has 13 amino acids. The germline V and J ends were trimmed by 1 base and 7 bases, with 9 bases remaining between them. Germline lookup yields CDR1 SGHDT and CDR2 YYEEEE. In nucleotides, the CDR3 is TGTGCCAGCAGCTTGATAGCTCGGAATGAGCAGTTCTTC. Its protein product is CASSLIARNEQFF.

The V and J genes are TRBV7-3 and TRBJ2-2; 11 nucleotides line up with TRBD2. CDR3 length: 15 amino acids. Per the germline V gene, CDR1 is SGHTA and CDR2 is FQGTGA. Germline trimming cut 5 bases from V and 5 bases from J; bases unmatched to any gene: 4. CDR3 DNA sequence: TGTGCCAGCAGCCGGGGACTAGCGGAGACCGGGGAGCTGTTTTTT. Residues: CASSRGLAETGELFF. The full variable domain, in which reference TRBV7-3 and TRBJ2-2 provide the parts outside the CDR3, is GAGVSQTPSNKVTEKGKYVELRCDPISGHTALYWYRQSLGQGPEFLIYFQGTGAADDSGLPNDRFFAVRPEGSVSTLKIQRTERGDSAVYLCASSRGLAETGELFFGEGSRLTVL.

The V gene is TRBV6-5, the J gene TRBJ2-7, with 7 nucleotides matching TRBD1. The germline gives CDR1 MNHEY, CDR2 SVGAGI. V lost 2 bases and J lost 6; bases outside the gene matches: 7. The CDR3 has 14 residues. The CDR3 bases are TGTGCCAGCAGTTACGAGGCAGGGGGACGCGAGCAGTACTTC. This encodes CASSYEAGGREQYF.

The chain is built from TRBV10-2 and TRBJ2-7; 11 nucleotides agree with TRBD1. The V segment lost 6 bases and the J segment 3 bases; nucleotides outside the gene matches: 7. Looked up from germline, CDR1 is WSHSY and CDR2 is SAAADI. This CDR3 comprises 15 residues. The CDR3 loop is CASRQPGTGGYEQYF. As DNA, the CDR3 is TGCGCCAGCAGACAACCCGGGACAGGGGGCTACGAGCAGTACTTC.

V is TRBV18 and J is TRBJ2-3; 14 bases line up with TRBD2. CDR3 length: 17 residues. The junction had 3 bases not matched to a gene; V was cut back by 1 base and J by 3 bases. CDR1 is KGHSH and CDR2 is LQKENI in the germline V gene. In nucleotides, the CDR3 is TGTGCCAGCTCACCACGACTAGCGGGAGGGAGAACAGATACGCAGTATTTT. Its translation is CASSPRLAGGRTDTQYF.

This chain joins TRBV28 and TRBJ1-1; TRBD1 aligns across 8 bases. Per germline, CDR1 MDHEN and CDR2 SYDVKM. The CDR3 contains 14 residues. V was clipped by 8 bases and J by 0 bases; unmatched bases: 5. The CDR3, as DNA: TGTGCCAGCTTGGAGGACAGGGTGAACACTGAAGCTTTCTTT. Its protein product is CASLEDRVNTEAFF.

The rearrangement joins TRBV18 to TRBJ1-3; possibly TRBD1 for D (5 bases). The CDR3 is 16 amino acids. Trimming cost V 3 bases and J 0 bases, with 12 bases left between them. CDR1 and CDR2 (germline): KGHSH, LQKENI. In DNA form, the CDR3 reads TGTGCCAGCTCACCGCGAAAAGGGGACTCTGGAAACACCATATATTTT. Translated, it gives CASSPRKGDSGNTIYF.

The chain links TRBV11-2 to TRBJ2-7; no clear D. V lost 0 bases and J 9 bases, leaving 21 bases between the germline ends. Germline CDR1 and CDR2: SGHAT and FQNNGV. The CDR3 covers 16 residues. As DNA, the CDR3 is TGTGCCAGCAGCTTAGATTACGAGAGCAACCACGAGCGGCAGTACTTC. This gives the protein CASSLDYESNHERQYF.

The chain employs TRBV28 and TRBJ2-4; TRBD2 matches at 9 bases. V lost 2 bases to trimming and J lost 1 base; unmatched junction nucleotides: 3. CDR1 and CDR2 from the germline V gene are MDHEN and SYDVKM. The CDR3 contains 16 residues. The CDR3 loop reads CASSLGAGGAKNIQYF. DNA of the CDR3: TGTGCCAGCAGTTTAGGTGCGGGGGGGGCCAAAAACATTCAGTACTTC.

The chain is built from TRBV5-4 and TRBJ1-1, with TRBD1 matching 9 bases. V shed 4 bases and J 6 bases; nucleotides not matched to a gene: 4. Per the germline V gene, CDR1 is SGHNT and CDR2 is YYREEE (reference sequence). The length of the CDR3 is 13 residues. The CDR3 here is CASSKGQGSEAFF. Written as DNA, the CDR3 is TGTGCCAGCAGCAAGGGACAGGGCTCTGAAGCTTTCTTT.

A few counts support this clone. The chain employs TRBV30 and TRBJ2-5; 8 nucleotides agree with TRBD2. Germline loops: CDR1 GTSNPN, CDR2 SVGIG (reference sequence). The CDR3 totals 13 residues. J lost 3 bases, V lost 3 bases, and 3 bases had no gene match. The CDR3 coding sequence is TGTGCCTGGAGGGTAGCGGGGAAAGAGACCCAGTACTTC. Amino acids: CAWRVAGKETQYF.

This clone showed up just once. The chain joins TRBV10-3 to TRBJ2-7, with D possibly TRBD1 on 5 matching bases. V shed 11 bases and J shed 4 bases, with 18 bases lying between them. The CDR3 has 13 amino acids. Germline values: CDR1 ENHRY, CDR2 SYGVKD. As DNA, the CDR3 is TGTGCCGCCAAGGGCCAGGACACTTACGAGCAGTACTTC. Translation gives CAAKGQDTYEQYF.

This chain links TRBV28 with TRBJ2-1; TRBD2 is a possible D gene (5 bases). With 3 bases removed from V and 7 bases from J, the gap between germline ends came to 7 bases. Germline CDR1 and CDR2: MDHEN and SYDVKM. The CDR3 consists of 12 residues. CDR3 region: CASSFLANEQFF. In DNA, the CDR3 is TGTGCCAGCAGTTTCCTAGCTAATGAGCAGTTCTTC.